These 22 T cell receptor beta chains were all obtained from the same sample, sequenced in a study of T cell repertoires in aging, cancer and after chemotherapy. Amplification of TCR beta used genomic DNA extracted from peripheral blood. Multiplex touch-down PCR with TRB-A/B primers amplified rearranged V-D-J TRB sequences. TCRdb passed the multiplex PCR reads through MiXCR, listing each CDR3 protein once. The data show 550 to 800 distinct CDR3 sequences, with around 40% seen just once and roughly 21% held by the top ten. Sequencing was performed on blood. These receptors were collected from a human donor with a solid tumor.

The genes are TRBV10-1 and TRBJ1-2, with TRBD1 matching over 7 bases. The V segment lost 1 base and the J segment 4 bases; nucleotides outside the gene matches: 0. This CDR3 contains 13 residues. Looked up from germline, CDR1 is WNHNN and CDR2 is SYGVQD (reference sequence). The CDR3 coding sequence is TGCGCCAGCAGTGAGTGGGACAGCTATGGCTACACCTTC. Residues: CASSEWDSYGYTF.

With regard to this clonotype: Being one base from a much bigger clone, this may be a read error. V gene TRBV29-1 combines with J gene TRBJ1-1; D not resolved. CDR3 length: 12 amino acids. CDR1 is SQVTM, CDR2 ANQGSEA, per germline. This chain's CDR3 is CSVEGILTGAFF. In DNA, the CDR3 is TGCAGCGTTGAGGGCATATTGACTGGAGCTTTCTTT.

The chain uses TRBV28 and TRBJ2-2; 10 bases map to TRBD2. Germline lookup yields CDR1 MDHEN and CDR2 SYDVKM. V was pared by 0 bases and J by 5 bases, with 0 bases of the junction left unmatched. This CDR3 is built from 15 residues. CDR3 nucleotides: TGTGCCAGCAGTTTATGGACTAGCGGGACCGGGGAGCTGTTTTTT. This sequence encodes CASSLWTSGTGELFF.

In its sample, this clonotype is large. V usage is TRBV7-2 and J usage is TRBJ2-7; TRBD2 aligns across 10 bases. V lost 4 bases, J lost 4 bases, and 1 base stayed unmatched. Germline assignment: CDR1 SGHTA and CDR2 FQGNSA. The CDR3 length is 13 residues. The CDR3 sequence is CASSWTSGYEQYF. The CDR3 bases are TGTGCCAGCAGCTGGACTAGCGGTTACGAGCAGTACTTC.

In DNA, the CDR3 is TGCGCCAGCAGCCCGACGGAGCTCGGCTTGGAAAAACTGTTTTTT. Protein product: CASSPTELGLEKLFF. V gene TRBV4-1 combines with J gene TRBJ1-4; D gene ambiguous. The CDR3 totals 15 residues. Germline V gene sequence: CDR1 MGHRA, CDR2 YSYEKL. Deletions cut 4 bases from V and 8 bases from J, with 17 bases between.

The rearrangement uses TRBV28 and TRBJ2-7; 7 bases line up with TRBD1. CDR1 is MDHEN, CDR2 SYDVKM, per germline. V dropped 3 bases and J dropped 5; count of bases not matched to a gene: 10. The length of the CDR3 is 15 residues. In DNA form, the CDR3 reads TGTGCCAGCAGTTTCCGTAGACAGGGTCGAAACGAGCAGTACTTC. Translation gives CASSFRRQGRNEQYF.

V is TRBV6-5 and J is TRBJ1-1; D gene unclear. The CDR3 is made up of 14 amino acids. Germline lookup yields CDR1 MNHEY and CDR2 SVGAGI. Trimming stripped 5 bases from V and 0 bases from J, with 10 bases between. CDR3 bases: TGTGCCAGCAGTGCCCCAGAACTGAACACTGAAGCTTTCTTT. Residues: CASSAPELNTEAFF.

This chain links TRBV5-4 with TRBJ2-5, with TRBD2 matching 7 bases. CDR1 and CDR2 from the germline V gene are SGHNT and YYREEE (reference sequence). The CDR3 consists of 16 residues. Unmatched junction bases numbered 10, after V lost 4 bases and J lost 1 base. The CDR3 loop is CASSRGYSGLQETQYF. CDR3 bases: TGTGCCAGCAGCCGGGGGTATAGCGGGCTCCAAGAGACCCAGTACTTC. Full variable domain (remainder filled in from reference TRBV5-4 and TRBJ2-5): ETGVTQSPTHLIKTRGQQVTLRCSSQSGHNTVSWYQQALGQGPQFIFQYYREEENGRGNFPPRFSGLQFPNYSSELNVNALELDDSALYLCASSRGYSGLQETQYFGPGTRLLVL.

The V and J genes are TRBV7-2 and TRBJ2-6, with a weak D call TRBD1 (6 bases). Trimming left V 5 bases short and J 1 base short, with 15 bases between. The CDR3 runs to 17 residues. The germline gives CDR1 SGHTA, CDR2 FQGNSA. CDR3 amino acids: CASSLGHQGSGANVLTF. Here the CDR3 DNA reads TGTGCCAGCAGCCTAGGACACCAGGGGTCTGGGGCCAACGTCCTGACTTTC.

V usage is TRBV7-2 and J usage is TRBJ2-1; possibly TRBD2 for D (6 bases). In germline, CDR1 is SGHTA, CDR2 FQGNSA. Trimming removed 1 base from V and 6 bases from J, with 13 bases in between. The CDR3 length is 15 residues. DNA of the CDR3: TGTGCCAGCAGCTTAGGGTCGGCGGGGCTCAATGAGCAGTTCTTC. Translating gives CASSLGSAGLNEQFF.

The CDR3 nucleotides are TGTGCCAGCAGCTTAGTGTGGGGGGCTAATCAGCCCCAGCATTTT. It specifies CASSLVWGANQPQHF. The chain uses TRBV7-2 and TRBJ1-5; D is possibly TRBD1 (6 bases). Trimming shortened V by 1 base and J by 4 bases, and 11 bases separated the two germline ends. Germline V gives CDR1 SGHTA, CDR2 FQGNSA. The CDR3 is 15 residues long.

The gene calls are TRBV6-5 and TRBJ1-6; no firm D call. Germline V gives CDR1 MNHEY, CDR2 SVGAGI. Trimming shortened V by 0 bases and J by 8 bases, and 14 bases separated the two germline ends. This CDR3 spans 16 amino acids. CDR3 residues: CASSYSYRKFDSPLHF. The CDR3, as DNA: TGTGCCAGCAGTTACTCGTATCGGAAGTTTGATTCACCCCTCCACTTT.

The chain's CDR3 is CASSEAPGRGEAFF. Written as DNA, the CDR3 is TGTGCCAGCAGTGAAGCCCCCGGACGGGGCGAAGCTTTCTTT. The chain is built from TRBV6-5 and TRBJ1-1, with D possibly being TRBD1 (5 bases). This CDR3 has 14 residues. Trimming took off 5 bases at V and 8 bases at J, with 18 bases between the two ends. Germline CDR1 MNHEY, CDR2 SVGAGI.

V usage is TRBV6-2 or TRBV6-3 and J usage is TRBJ1-2; unclear D gene. CDR3 length equals 12 residues. Per the germline V gene, CDR1 is MNHEY and CDR2 is SVGEGT. V lost 3 bases and J 4 bases, leaving 6 bases between the germline ends. CDR3 DNA: TGTGCCAGCAGTTATGGGCTCTATGGCTACACCTTC. It encodes CASSYGLYGYTF.

This clonotype was observed a handful of times. The J gene is TRBJ1-6, the V gene TRBV19; 8 bases match TRBD1. The CDR3 has 15 amino acids. The V and J ends lost 5 bases and 10 bases, in that order; junction bases with no gene match: 10. CDR1 is LNHDA, CDR2 SQIVND, per germline (reference sequence). CDR3 in amino acids: CASSGTGGIYSPLHF. For the CDR3, the DNA is TGTGCCAGTAGTGGAACAGGGGGGATCTACTCACCCCTCCACTTT.

The chain is built from TRBV6-2 or TRBV6-3 and TRBJ1-2; 7 bases fit TRBD1. The length of the CDR3 is 17 residues. V shed 4 bases, J shed 5 bases, and the junction held 16 bases outside the gene matches. CDR1 MNHEY and CDR2 SVGEGT come from the germline V gene. The CDR3 nucleotides are TGTGCCAGCAGTTCCGGTGGAGGGGGCGCATCCAGATATGGCTACACCTTC. Encoded protein: CASSSGGGGASRYGYTF.

This clonotype was counted only a few times. This chain uses TRBV27 with TRBJ2-6; D gene uncertain. This CDR3 is 17 amino acids long. V was shortened by 1 base and J by 0 bases, with 10 bases between the two germline ends. Germline CDR1 reads MNHEY; CDR2 reads SMNVEV (reference sequence). The CDR3 DNA sequence: TGTGCCAGCAGTTTATATGTCGGCAGCTCTGGGGCCAACGTCCTGACTTTC. This translates into CASSLYVGSSGANVLTF. The entire variable domain, with the rest obtained from reference TRBV27 and TRBJ2-6, is as follows: EAQVTQNPRYLITVTGKKLTVTCSQNMNHEYMSWYRQDPGLGLRQIYYSMNVEVTDKGDVPEGYKVSRKEKRNFPLILESPSPNQTSLYFCASSLYVGSSGANVLTFGAGSRLTVL.

The rearrangement links TRBV6-5 to TRBJ2-7, with unresolved D. Looked up from germline, CDR1 is MNHEY and CDR2 is SVGAGI. This CDR3 comprises 13 residues. The V end was cut by 4 bases, the J end by 5 bases, with 12 bases between. CDR3 residues: CASSLVALHEQYF. The CDR3 DNA reads TGTGCCAGCAGTTTAGTGGCCCTCCACGAGCAGTACTTC.

The gene calls are TRBV20-1 and TRBJ2-7, with 7 positions matching TRBD2. This CDR3 region has 16 residues. Per the germline V gene, CDR1 is DFQATT and CDR2 is SNEGSKA (reference sequence). The V segment lost 2 bases and the J segment 3 bases; nucleotides outside the gene matches: 13. The CDR3 region has the DNA TGCAGTGCTAGATCCGAGAGGAGCGGGGACCACTACGAGCAGTACTTC. Translated: CSARSERSGDHYEQYF.

This sequence joins TRBV6-5 and TRBJ2-2; 8 bases are shared with TRBD2. The CDR3 extends over 15 amino acids. The V and J ends lost 0 bases and 7 bases, in that order; junction bases with no gene match: 4. Germline CDR1 and CDR2: MNHEY and SVGAGI. CDR3 in amino acids: CASSYSGTSGGELFF. CDR3 nucleotides: TGTGCCAGCAGTTACTCCGGGACTAGTGGCGGGGAGCTGTTTTTT.

V is TRBV6-1 and J is TRBJ2-2; TRBD1 agrees at 7 bases. Per the germline V gene, CDR1 is MNHNS and CDR2 is SASEGT. V gave up 3 bases and J gave up 5 bases; unmatched junction bases: 0. This CDR3 comprises 13 residues. As DNA, the CDR3 is TGTGCCAGCAGTGAGACAGGGACCGGGGAGCTGTTTTTT. Its translation is CASSETGTGELFF.

The V and J genes are TRBV7-9 and TRBJ1-3; D not resolved. Per germline, CDR1 SEHNR and CDR2 FQNEAQ (reference sequence). The CDR3 covers 12 residues. V was cut by 8 bases and J by 0 bases, with 5 bases left in between. CDR3 sequence: CASFRSGNTIYF. Here the CDR3 DNA reads TGTGCCAGCTTTCGCTCTGGAAACACCATATATTTT.